Listed here are 5 T cell receptor beta chains from one sample, sequenced in a study of blood T cell repertoires in COVID-19. The assay was immunoSEQ multiplex PCR, and TCRdb's table has in-frame clones only and misses some. In the table there are 200,000 to 250,000 clones, approximately 75% of which are singletons. The sample comprised PBMCs or T cells enriched from blood (not recorded which). The receptors here all came from a man aged 40-55 years who had recovered from COVID-19.

This clone was counted a few times. The chain joins TRBV5-1 to TRBJ2-2; TRBD2 might be the D (5 bases). Germline CDR1 reads SGHRS; CDR2 reads YFSETQ. The CDR3 is 15 amino acids. Trimming left V 4 bases short and J 0 bases short, with 10 bases between. CDR3 nucleotides: TGCGCCAGCAGCCCTAGGACTTCGAACACCGGGGAGCTGTTTTTT. As protein: CASSPRTSNTGELFF.

CDR3 amino acids: CASRDRASYGYTF. CDR3 nucleotide sequence: TGCGCCAGCCGAGACAGAGCCTCCTATGGCTACACCTTC. The chain uses TRBV23-1 and TRBJ1-2, with D perhaps TRBD1 (5 bases). TRBV23-1 is known as an ORF, though its function is uncertain. Trimming stripped 8 bases from V and 4 bases from J, with 14 bases between. This CDR3 is 13 amino acids long.

J is TRBJ2-7 and V is TRBV5-1, with 12 bases identical to TRBD2. Germline CDR1 reads SGHRS; CDR2 reads YFSETQ. J was trimmed by 2 bases and V by 2 bases; bases with no gene match: 2. The CDR3 is 15 amino acids. CDR3 in DNA: TGCGCCAGCAGCTTCCTAGCGGGAGGGCCCTACGAGCAGTACTTC. Translating gives CASSFLAGGPYEQYF.

V is TRBV18 and J is TRBJ1-5, with 9 bases matching TRBD1. This CDR3 comprises 19 residues. From germline, CDR1 is KGHSH and CDR2 LQKENI. With V trimmed by 5 bases and J by 1 base, 15 bases remained unmatched. CDR3 sequence: CASSSRLTGGDGSNQPQHF. CDR3 nucleotide sequence: TGTGCCAGCTCATCACGCCTAACAGGGGGCGACGGCAGCAATCAGCCCCAGCATTTT.

This chain joins TRBV18 and TRBJ1-1; perhaps TRBD1 as D (6 bases). The CDR3 covers 17 residues. V lost 2 bases, J lost 0 bases, and 16 bases lay in between. The germline CDR1 and CDR2 sequences are KGHSH and LQKENI. The DNA of the CDR3 is TGTGCCAGCTCACCAAGTCTGGTTCAGGGGATGAACACTGAAGCTTTCTTT. Amino acid sequence: CASSPSLVQGMNTEAFF.